These 8 T cell receptor beta chains share one sample of origin, sequenced in a study of blood T cell repertoires in COVID-19. Clones were read by immunoSEQ multiplex PCR, and TCRdb kept only the in-frame ones, dropping some. The sample carries roughly 330,000 clones, around 87% recorded once. The source material was peripheral blood. The receptors were gathered from a woman aged 45 to 65 with active or convalescent COVID-19.

The chain links TRBV9 to TRBJ2-1, with 8 bases aligning to TRBD2. Germline V gives CDR1 SGDLS, CDR2 YYNGEE. Germline trimming cut 4 bases from V and 10 bases from J; bases unmatched to any gene: 7. The CDR3 consists of 13 residues. The CDR3 region is CASSSRGGQEQFF. The CDR3, as DNA: TGTGCCAGCAGCTCTCGGGGGGGCCAGGAGCAGTTCTTC.

The chain combines TRBV19 with TRBJ1-5, with D possibly being TRBD1 (6 bases). The CDR3 has 16 residues. Trimming removed 10 bases from V and 5 bases from J, with 24 bases in between. Per the germline V gene, CDR1 is LNHDA and CDR2 is SQIVND (reference sequence). DNA for the CDR3: TGTGCCACCTCTTATACACAGGGTTTCGTGGATCAGCCCCAGCATTTT. This sequence encodes CATSYTQGFVDQPQHF.

The V call is TRBV6-6, the J call TRBJ1-1; D is undetermined. The length of the CDR3 is 13 residues. V shed 6 bases and J shed 4 bases, with 12 bases lying between them. The germline CDR1 and CDR2 sequences are MNHNY and SVGAGI (reference sequence). The CDR3 loop is CASSLVQSTEAFF. The CDR3 nucleotides read TGTGCCAGCAGCCTGGTTCAGTCCACTGAAGCTTTCTTT.

The chain employs TRBV5-5 and TRBJ1-3; D uncertain. The CDR3 is 14 amino acids. Trimming cost V 6 bases and J 0 bases, with 10 bases left between them. Germline CDR1 SGHKS, CDR2 YYEKEE (reference sequence). CDR3 amino acids: CASTVLISGNTIYF. CDR3 nucleotides: TGTGCCAGCACAGTTCTGATCTCTGGAAACACCATATATTTT. Together with reference TRBV5-5 and TRBJ1-3, the CDR3 gives the full variable domain: DAGVTQSPTHLIKTRGQQVTLRCSPISGHKSVSWYQQVLGQGPQFIFQYYEKEERGRGNFPDRFSARQFPNYSSELNVNALLLGDSALYLCASTVLISGNTIYFGEGSWLTVV.

The chain's CDR3 is CASKQGADQPQHF. In nucleotides, the CDR3 is TGTGCCAGTAAACAGGGGGCGGATCAGCCCCAGCATTTT. The chain recombines TRBV19 with TRBJ1-5; 9 positions match TRBD1. V trimming: 7 bases; J trimming: 5 bases; junction bases outside the gene matches: 3. The CDR3 is 13 residues long. The germline gives CDR1 LNHDA, CDR2 SQIVND (reference sequence).

This clone was observed a few times. CDR3 amino acids: CASSELAGRELFF. The CDR3 DNA follows: TGTGCCAGCAGTGAATTGGCAGGGAGGGAACTGTTTTTT. The J gene is TRBJ1-4, the V gene TRBV2; D is possibly TRBD1 (5 bases). The germline V gene encodes CDR1 SNHLY and CDR2 FYNNEI. Trimming left V 2 bases short and J 12 bases short, with 13 bases between. The CDR3 length is 13 residues.

This clone has just a few counts. This sequence joins TRBV30 and TRBJ1-5; 9 bases agree with TRBD1. This CDR3 comprises 14 residues. After removal of 7 bases from V and 3 bases from J, the junction contained 7 bases not matched to a gene. Germline V gene sequence: CDR1 GTSNPN, CDR2 SVGIG (reference sequence). In DNA form, the CDR3 reads TGTGCCTCGAGAGGACAGGGGTACAATCAGCCCCAGCATTTT. It specifies CASRGQGYNQPQHF.

The chain couples TRBV4-1 to TRBJ2-4; D possibly corresponds to TRBD1 (7 bases). Deletions cut 2 bases from V and 8 bases from J, with 19 bases between. From germline, CDR1 is MGHRA and CDR2 YSYEKL. The CDR3 consists of 16 residues. The DNA for the CDR3 is TGCGCCAGCAGCCAACTTCCGTGGCAGGGGGACTACATTCAGTACTTC. It translates to CASSQLPWQGDYIQYF.